This TCR beta chain was sequenced in a study of blood T cell repertoires in COVID-19. About the study: Researchers got acute and convalescent COVID-19 samples from the United States, Italy and Spain.

Methods used by the authors: Scientists estimated how many nucleated cells there were by amplifying reference gene primers. Assay: immunoSEQ multiplex PCR; the TCRdb copy retains only in-frame clones and omits some. The DNA gave D and trimming, while V, J and clone size come from that table. The table lists some 240,000 clones, about 84% of them singletons. CDR1 is SGHKS and CDR2 is YYEKEE in the germline V gene (reference sequence). V gave up 4 bases and J gave up 3 bases, with 22 bases separating them. The CDR3 is made up of 18 amino acids. This clonotype was obtained from a human donor in a cohort sampled during active COVID-19. Material: peripheral blood. The V call is TRBV5-5, the J call TRBJ2-2; a weak D match, TRBD1 (7 bases). The CDR3: CASSRDLQGPRHTGELFF. In nucleotides, the CDR3 is TGTGCCAGCAGCCGGGACTTACAGGGGCCGAGGCACACCGGGGAGCTGTTTTTT.